The present TCR beta chain was sequenced within a study of T cell repertoires in ileal Crohn's disease. Study details: At postoperative colonoscopy, neoterminal ileum biopsies were taken as M6.

Study observations and caveats: Active smokers at surgery had more clonal expansions than non-smokers. Every patient over 26.8% clonality showed endoscopic recurrence.

Germline V gene data show CDR1 as LGHNA and CDR2 as YSLEER. The CDR3 is made up of 17 amino acids. The V end was cut by 0 bases, the J end by 4 bases, with 18 bases between. About 490 nanograms of biopsy DNA per sample underwent TCRB immunosequencing. Sequencing was performed with immunoSEQ multiplex PCR; in TCRdb, only in-frame clones are kept and a portion is missing. The repertoire holds 2,700 or so clones, with just over 70% as singletons. The time point here: neoterminal ileum biopsy at postoperative endoscopy, about 6 months after surgery. This clone appeared a few times. Its antigen is unidentified.

V is TRBV4-3 and J is TRBJ1-2, with a tentative D call TRBD1 (6 bases). This TCR came from an adult with Crohn's disease. Material: ileal tissue. The CDR3 coding sequence is TGCGCCAGCAGCCAAGATCGCGGGGGCAAGCAGTTCTATGGCTACACCTTC. Translating it yields CASSQDRGGKQFYGYTF.